Listed here are 2 T cell receptor beta chains from one sample, sequenced in a study of cytotoxic CD8 clonotypes in ibrutinib-treated CLL. Here immunoSEQ multiplex PCR was the method, and the copy in TCRdb shows in-frame clones only, minus some. The sample holds around 200,000 clones; 60% to 80% are singletons and the top ten take roughly 5.8%. Sequencing used PBMCs, obtained after 12 months of ibrutinib treatment. The origin of the receptors is a human donor with chronic lymphocytic leukemia.

The chain couples TRBV2 to TRBJ2-1, with D maybe TRBD1 (6 bases). The V and J ends lost 7 bases and 8 bases respectively, with 18 bases between them. This CDR3 spans 14 amino acids. Germline CDR1 reads SNHLY; CDR2 reads FYNNEI. The CDR3 DNA is TGTGCCAGCATGACGGACAGCTTTCTCGATGAGCAGTTCTTC. Translated, it gives CASMTDSFLDEQFF.

J is TRBJ2-1 and V is TRBV5-1; 7 bases agree with TRBD2. V shed 7 bases and J 5 bases; nucleotides not matched to a gene: 12. The CDR3 has 15 amino acids. Germline V gene lookup returns CDR1 SGHRS and CDR2 YFSETQ. CDR3 residues: CASWRGTNINNEQFF. CDR3 sequence (DNA): TGCGCCAGCTGGAGAGGGACTAACATCAACAATGAGCAGTTCTTC.